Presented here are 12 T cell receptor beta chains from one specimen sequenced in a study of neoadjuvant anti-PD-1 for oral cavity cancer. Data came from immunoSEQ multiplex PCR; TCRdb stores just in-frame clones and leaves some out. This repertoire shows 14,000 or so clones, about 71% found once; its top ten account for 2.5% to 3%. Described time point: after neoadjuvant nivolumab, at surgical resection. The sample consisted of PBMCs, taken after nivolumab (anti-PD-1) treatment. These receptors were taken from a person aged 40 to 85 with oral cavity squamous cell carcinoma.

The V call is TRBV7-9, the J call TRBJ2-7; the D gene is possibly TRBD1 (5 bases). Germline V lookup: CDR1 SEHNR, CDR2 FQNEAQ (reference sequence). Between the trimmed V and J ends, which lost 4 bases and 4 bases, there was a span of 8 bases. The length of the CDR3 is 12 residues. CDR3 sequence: CASSYSGYEQYF. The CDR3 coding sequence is TGTGCCAGCAGCTATTCAGGGTACGAGCAGTACTTC.

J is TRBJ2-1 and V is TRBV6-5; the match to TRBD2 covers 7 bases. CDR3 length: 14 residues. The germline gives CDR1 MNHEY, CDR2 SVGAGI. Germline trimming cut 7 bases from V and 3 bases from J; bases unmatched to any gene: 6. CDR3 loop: CASTGEGHYNEQFF. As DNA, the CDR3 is TGTGCCAGCACGGGGGAGGGCCACTACAATGAGCAGTTCTTC.

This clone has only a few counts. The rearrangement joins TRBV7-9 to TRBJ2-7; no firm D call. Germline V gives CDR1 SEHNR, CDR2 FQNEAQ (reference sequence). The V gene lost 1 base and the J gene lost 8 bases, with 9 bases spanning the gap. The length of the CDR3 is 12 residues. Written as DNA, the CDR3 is TGTGCCAGCAGCTTAGAAGTCAACAAGCAGTACTTC. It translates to CASSLEVNKQYF.

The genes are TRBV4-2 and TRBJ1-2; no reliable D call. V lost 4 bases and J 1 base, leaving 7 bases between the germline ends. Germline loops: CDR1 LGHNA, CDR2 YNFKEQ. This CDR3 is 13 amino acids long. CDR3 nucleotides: TGTGCCAGCAGCCGCGAGGTTAACTATGGCTACACCTTC. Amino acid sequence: CASSREVNYGYTF.

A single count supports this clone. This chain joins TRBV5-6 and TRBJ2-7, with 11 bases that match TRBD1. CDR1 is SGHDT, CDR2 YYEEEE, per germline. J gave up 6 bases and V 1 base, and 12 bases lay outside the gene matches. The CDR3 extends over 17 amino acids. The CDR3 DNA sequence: TGTGCCAGCAGCTTGAAGGGGACAGGGGGTCGGCTAGGCGAGCAGTACTTC. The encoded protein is CASSLKGTGGRLGEQYF.

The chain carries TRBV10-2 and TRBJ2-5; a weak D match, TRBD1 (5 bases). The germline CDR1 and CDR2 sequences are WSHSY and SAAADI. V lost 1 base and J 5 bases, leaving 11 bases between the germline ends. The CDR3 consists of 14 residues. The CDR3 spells CASSEFQGGETQYF. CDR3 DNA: TGCGCCAGCAGTGAGTTCCAGGGTGGCGAGACCCAGTACTTC.

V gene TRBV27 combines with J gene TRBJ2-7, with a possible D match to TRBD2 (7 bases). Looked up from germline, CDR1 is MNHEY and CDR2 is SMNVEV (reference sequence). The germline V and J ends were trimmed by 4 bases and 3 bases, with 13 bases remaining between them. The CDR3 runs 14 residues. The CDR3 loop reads CASSYREGDYEQYF. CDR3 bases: TGTGCCAGCAGTTACAGGGAGGGCGACTACGAGCAGTACTTC.

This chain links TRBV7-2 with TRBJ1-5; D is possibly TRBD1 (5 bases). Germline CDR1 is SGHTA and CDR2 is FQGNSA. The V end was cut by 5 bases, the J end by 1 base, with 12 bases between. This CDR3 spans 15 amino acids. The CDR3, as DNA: TGTGCCAGCAGCCAAGGCGGGGGGAGCAATCAGCCCCAGCATTTT. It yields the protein CASSQGGGSNQPQHF.

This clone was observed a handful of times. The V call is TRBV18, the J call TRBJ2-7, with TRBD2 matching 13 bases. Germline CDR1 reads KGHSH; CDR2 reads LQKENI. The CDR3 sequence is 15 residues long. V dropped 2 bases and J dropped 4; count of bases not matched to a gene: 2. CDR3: CASSPGTSGMYEQYF. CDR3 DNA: TGTGCCAGCTCACCAGGGACTAGCGGGATGTACGAGCAGTACTTC.

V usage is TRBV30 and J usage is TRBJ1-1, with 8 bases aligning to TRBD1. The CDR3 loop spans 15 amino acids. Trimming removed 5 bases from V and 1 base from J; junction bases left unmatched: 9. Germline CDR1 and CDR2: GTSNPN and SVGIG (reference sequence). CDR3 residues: CAWAPGTGWNTEAFF. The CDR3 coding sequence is TGTGCCTGGGCACCCGGGACAGGATGGAACACTGAAGCTTTCTTT.

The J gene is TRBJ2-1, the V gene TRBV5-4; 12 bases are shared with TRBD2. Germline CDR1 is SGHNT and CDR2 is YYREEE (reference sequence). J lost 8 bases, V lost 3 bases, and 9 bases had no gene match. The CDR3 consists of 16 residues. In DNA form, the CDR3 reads TGTGCCAGCAGCTCCCTACTAGCGGGAGGATTCTATGAGCAGTTCTTC. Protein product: CASSSLLAGGFYEQFF.

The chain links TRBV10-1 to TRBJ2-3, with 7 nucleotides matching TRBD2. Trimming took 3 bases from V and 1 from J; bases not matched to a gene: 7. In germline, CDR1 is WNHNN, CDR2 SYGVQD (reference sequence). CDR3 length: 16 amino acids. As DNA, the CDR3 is TGCGCCAGCAGTGACAAGGCTAGCGGCCGCACAGATACGCAGTATTTT. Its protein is CASSDKASGRTDTQYF.